Presented here are 10 T cell receptor beta chains from one specimen sequenced in a study of blood T cell repertoires in COVID-19. The method was immunoSEQ multiplex PCR; TCRdb's version includes in-frame clones alone and lacks a portion of them. The data show under 200,000 clones, more than 80% seen once. The sample comprised PBMCs or T cells enriched from blood (not recorded which). The source of these receptors is a man aged 45 to 65 who had recovered from COVID-19.

V usage is TRBV7-2 and J usage is TRBJ2-4, with 10 nucleotides matching TRBD1. The germline gives CDR1 SGHTA, CDR2 FQGNSA. V shed 8 bases and J 3 bases; nucleotides not matched to a gene: 1. CDR3 size: 13 residues. The CDR3 spells CASGTGVKNIQYF. The CDR3, as DNA: TGTGCCAGCGGGACAGGGGTCAAAAACATTCAGTACTTC.

The gene calls are TRBV5-5 and TRBJ1-1; D call uncertain. This CDR3 spans 15 amino acids. CDR1 SGHKS and CDR2 YYEKEE come from the germline V gene (reference sequence). Trimming took off 5 bases at V and 0 bases at J, with 14 bases between the two ends. The CDR3: CASSWVAAVNTEAFF. CDR3 DNA: TGTGCCAGCAGTTGGGTTGCGGCGGTGAACACTGAAGCTTTCTTT.

The rearrangement links TRBV11-2 to TRBJ1-6; TRBD1 matches 7 bases. From germline, CDR1 is SGHAT and CDR2 FQNNGV. The CDR3 is 15 residues long. The V gene end was trimmed by 3 bases and the J gene end by 7 bases; junction bases not matched to a gene: 6. CDR3 bases: TGTGCCAGCAGCTTCGGACAGGTGCTCAATTCACCCCTCCACTTT. Its protein is CASSFGQVLNSPLHF. Looking up the rest from reference TRBV11-2 and TRBJ1-6 gives the full variable domain: EAGVAQSPRYKIIEKRQSVAFWCNPISGHATLYWYQQILGQGPKLLIQFQNNGVVDDSQLPKDRFSAERLKGVDSTLKIQPAKLEDSAVYLCASSFGQVLNSPLHFGNGTRLTVT.

V usage is TRBV5-1 and J usage is TRBJ1-1; D remains ambiguous. The germline CDR1 and CDR2 sequences are SGHRS and YFSETQ. Trimming cost V 2 bases and J 3 bases, with 14 bases left between them. This CDR3 is 15 amino acids long. The CDR3 DNA reads as TGCGCCAGCAGCTTATGGGCGGGATCGGACACTGAAGCTTTCTTT. Translated, it gives CASSLWAGSDTEAFF.

The gene calls are TRBV6-5 and TRBJ1-2; the D gene is possibly TRBD1 (5 bases). Deletions cut 3 bases from V and 2 bases from J, with 16 bases between. Germline loops: CDR1 MNHEY, CDR2 SVGAGI. The CDR3 length is 16 residues. CDR3 DNA: TGTGCCAGCAGTTATAACCCCGGGAGGGACAACTATGGCTACACCTTC. Translating gives CASSYNPGRDNYGYTF.

The gene calls are TRBV11-2 and TRBJ2-3; TRBD2 aligns across 13 bases. The junction had 9 bases not matched to a gene; V was cut back by 3 bases and J by 0 bases. Germline values: CDR1 SGHAT, CDR2 FQNNGV. The CDR3 runs 19 residues. The CDR3 spells CASSFPTSGGKRSTDTQYF. CDR3 nucleotides: TGTGCCAGCAGCTTCCCGACTAGCGGGGGGAAGAGGAGCACAGATACGCAGTATTTT.

The chain carries TRBV7-2 and TRBJ2-7, with D maybe TRBD1 (6 bases). Trimming shortened V by 3 bases and J by 4 bases, and 16 bases separated the two germline ends. CDR1 is SGHTA, CDR2 FQGNSA, per germline. This CDR3 has 15 residues. The CDR3: CASSFYGSGEYEQYF. Written as DNA, the CDR3 is TGTGCCAGCAGCTTCTATGGATCAGGGGAATACGAGCAGTACTTC. The full variable domain, completed using reference TRBV7-2 and TRBJ2-7, is GAGVSQSPSNKVTEKGKDVELRCDPISGHTALYWYRQSLGQGLEFLIYFQGNSAPDKSGLPSDRFSAERTGGSVSTLTIQRTQQEDSAVYLCASSFYGSGEYEQYFGPGTRLTVT.

The chain employs TRBV29-1 and TRBJ2-4, with 15 bases that match TRBD2. CDR1 and CDR2 from the germline V gene are SQVTM and ANQGSEA. The CDR3 has 14 residues. The trim removed 6 bases at V and 4 bases at J, leaving 1 base unmatched. The CDR3 sequence: CSVGTSGGKNIQYF. In nucleotides, the CDR3 is TGCAGCGTAGGGACTAGCGGGGGGAAAAACATTCAGTACTTC.

This clone was counted once. This chain joins TRBV6-5 and TRBJ1-1, with D hard to call. The CDR3 sequence is 14 residues long. Between the trimmed V and J ends, which lost 6 bases and 1 base, there was a span of 12 bases. Germline V gene data show CDR1 as MNHEY and CDR2 as SVGAGI. CDR3 coding DNA: TGTGCCAGCAGCAAGCGGACGGGGAACACTGAAGCTTTCTTT. This codes for CASSKRTGNTEAFF.

This clone appeared a few times. The CDR3 DNA is TGTGCCAGCAGTGGACAGGGAATAGGCTATGGCTACACCTTC. Protein product: CASSGQGIGYGYTF. The chain couples TRBV2 to TRBJ1-2; 7 bases line up with TRBD1. Germline V gene sequence: CDR1 SNHLY, CDR2 FYNNEI. V lost 4 bases to trimming and J lost 4 bases; unmatched junction nucleotides: 6. The CDR3 sequence is 14 residues long.